The next 27 T cell receptor beta chains were all read from a single sample in a study of blood T cell repertoires in COVID-19. Data came from immunoSEQ multiplex PCR; TCRdb stores just in-frame clones and leaves some out. The data hold about 48,000 clones, with approximately 81% observed a single time. Sequencing input: peripheral blood. The receptors originated from a woman aged 60-70 years with acute or convalescent COVID-19.

The J gene is TRBJ2-3, the V gene TRBV4-3, with 10 bases that match TRBD2. The CDR3 length is 18 residues. Per germline, CDR1 LGHNA and CDR2 YSLEER. The trim removed 1 base at V and 1 base at J, leaving 8 bases unmatched. The CDR3 DNA sequence: TGCGCCAGCAGCCAAGCACCGACGCTAGCGGGAGGCACAGATACGCAGTATTTT. It specifies CASSQAPTLAGGTDTQYF.

The rearrangement uses TRBV10-1 and TRBJ1-3; perhaps TRBD1 as D (6 bases). Germline assignment: CDR1 WNHNN and CDR2 SYGVQD (reference sequence). V lost 8 bases, J lost 3 bases, and 14 bases lay in between. This CDR3 spans 14 amino acids. In nucleotides, the CDR3 is TGCGCCAGCTTGCGGGGGGCGCTTGGAAACACCATATATTTT. Translated, it gives CASLRGALGNTIYF.

The table lists this clone with a count of one. The chain employs TRBV9 and TRBJ1-1, with a tentative D call TRBD1 (6 bases). V dropped 2 bases and J dropped 5 bases, with 13 bases sitting between them. This CDR3 spans 14 amino acids. Looked up from germline, CDR1 is SGDLS and CDR2 is YYNGEE. CDR3 amino acids: CASSVDTGWTEAFF. The DNA for the CDR3 is TGTGCCAGCAGCGTCGATACAGGGTGGACTGAAGCTTTCTTT. Using reference TRBV9 and TRBJ1-1 for the parts outside the CDR3, the full variable domain is DSGVTQTPKHLITATGQRVTLRCSPRSGDLSVYWYQQSLDQGLQFLIQYYNGEERAKGNILERFSAQQFPDLHSELNLSSLELGDSALYFCASSVDTGWTEAFFGQGTRLTVV.

The chain has TRBV6-5 and TRBJ1-5; D possibly corresponds to TRBD1 (5 bases). CDR1 and CDR2 (germline): MNHEY, SVGAGI. The CDR3 contains 14 residues. Trimming cost V 2 bases and J 7 bases, with 12 bases left between them. The CDR3 nucleotides read TGTGCCAGCAGTTACGCCCAGGGCAGGCAGCCCCAGCATTTT. It encodes CASSYAQGRQPQHF.

The chain uses TRBV11-1 and TRBJ1-1; possible D gene TRBD1, 5 bases. This CDR3 is 16 amino acids long. CDR1 is SGHAT, CDR2 FQDESV, per germline (reference sequence). Between the trimmed V and J ends, which lost 8 bases and 4 bases, there was a span of 23 bases. The CDR3 here is CASEQILGVWGTEAFF. The DNA of the CDR3 is TGTGCCAGCGAACAAATTTTAGGGGTATGGGGCACTGAAGCTTTCTTT.

The rearrangement joins TRBV16 to TRBJ2-5, with 12 bases fitting TRBD2. CDR3 length: 16 residues. Germline V gene lookup returns CDR1 KGHSY and CDR2 FQNENV. V was pared by 3 bases and J by 7 bases, with 9 bases of the junction left unmatched. DNA of the CDR3: TGTGCCAGCAGCCAGGGGACTAGCGGGCCTCCAGGGACCCAGTACTTC. Amino acids: CASSQGTSGPPGTQYF.

The rearrangement uses TRBV19 and TRBJ1-5, with a tentative D call TRBD1 (5 bases). The CDR3 has 15 residues. CDR1 and CDR2 (germline): LNHDA, SQIVND (reference sequence). Deletions cut 6 bases from V and 0 bases from J, with 12 bases between. The CDR3 is CASSLQVYSNQPQHF. The CDR3 DNA reads as TGTGCCAGTAGCCTACAGGTTTATAGCAATCAGCCCCAGCATTTT.

The chain recombines TRBV25-1 with TRBJ1-6; D call uncertain. Per the germline V gene, CDR1 is MGHDK and CDR2 is SYGVNS. There are 14 residues in the CDR3. V lost 6 bases, J lost 8 bases, and 14 bases lay in between. CDR3 sequence reads: CASSHSLGDSPLHF. The CDR3, as DNA: TGTGCCAGCAGCCACAGCCTCGGGGATTCACCCCTCCACTTT.

Judged by abundance, this clone is medium-sized (0.01 to 0.1%). The genes are TRBV5-4 and TRBJ2-5; a possible D gene is TRBD1 (7 bases). There are 15 residues in the CDR3. The ends were cut back, 10 bases at V and 2 bases at J, with 21 bases in the middle. CDR1 and CDR2 (germline): SGHNT, YYREEE (reference sequence). Here the CDR3 DNA reads TGTGCCGCGGAGGCCGGAGGGGGCCCGCAAGAGACCCAGTACTTC. Protein: CAAEAGGGPQETQYF.

The chain recombines TRBV5-1 with TRBJ1-6; D may be TRBD1 (5 bases). CDR3 length: 15 amino acids. With 0 bases removed from V and 9 bases from J, the gap between germline ends came to 13 bases. The germline gives CDR1 SGHRS, CDR2 YFSETQ. In nucleotides, the CDR3 is TGCGCCAGCAGCTTGGAGGGGTTTCATAGTTCACCCCTCCACTTT. It yields the protein CASSLEGFHSSPLHF. Looking up the rest from reference TRBV5-1 and TRBJ1-6 gives the full variable domain: KAGVTQTPRYLIKTRGQQVTLSCSPISGHRSVSWYQQTPGQGLQFLFEYFSETQRNKGNFPGRFSGRQFSNSRSEMNVSTLELGDSALYLCASSLEGFHSSPLHFGNGTRLTVT.

This chain links TRBV7-9 with TRBJ2-2; D is ambiguous. The CDR3 runs 15 residues. Germline CDR1 and CDR2: SEHNR and FQNEAQ (reference sequence). The V end lost 1 base, the J end lost 2 bases, and 8 bases lay between the germline ends. CDR3 protein: CASSLGQFNTGELFF. The CDR3 DNA is TGTGCCAGCAGCTTAGGTCAGTTCAACACCGGGGAGCTGTTTTTT. Full variable domain (missing parts from reference TRBV7-9 and TRBJ2-2): DTGVSQNPRHKITKRGQNVTFRCDPISEHNRLYWYRQTLGQGPEFLTYFQNEAQLEKSRLLSDRFSAERPKGSFSTLEIQRTEQGDSAMYLCASSLGQFNTGELFFGEGSRLTVL.

CDR3 in DNA: TGTGCCAGCAGTGAAGCGGGGGCGACAGAGTACTATGGCTACACCTTC. Translated: CASSEAGATEYYGYTF. J is TRBJ1-2 and V is TRBV6-1, with D possibly TRBD1 on 6 matching bases. The CDR3 runs to 16 residues. CDR1 and CDR2 (germline): MNHNS, SASEGT. V lost 0 bases and J lost 3, with 14 bases in between.

This clone was seen once. The rearrangement links TRBV7-2 to TRBJ1-2; D remains ambiguous. This CDR3 has 15 residues. The germline V and J ends were trimmed by 0 bases and 4 bases, with 12 bases remaining between them. The germline V gene has CDR1 SGHTA and CDR2 FQGNSA. The DNA for the CDR3 is TGTGCCAGCAGCTTAGCGACGAACCGGGGCTATGGCTACACCTTC. Amino acid sequence: CASSLATNRGYGYTF.

V gene TRBV12-3 or TRBV12-4 combines with J gene TRBJ1-1; the D is unclear. The CDR3 is 11 residues long. V was pared by 4 bases and J by 7 bases, with 7 bases between. CDR3 residues: CASSSSREAFF. CDR3 coding DNA: TGTGCCAGCAGTTCTTCTCGTGAAGCTTTCTTT.

This clone appeared once. V is TRBV7-2 and J is TRBJ2-5; 7 bases match TRBD1. This CDR3 region has 15 residues. In germline, CDR1 is SGHTA, CDR2 FQGNSA. The ends lost 3 bases at V and 2 bases at J; junction bases unmatched: 6. For the CDR3, the DNA is TGTGCCAGCAGCTTTAACAGGGGAGTGCAAGAGACCCAGTACTTC. Translated, it gives CASSFNRGVQETQYF.

This clone has just one count. The chain links TRBV6-2 or TRBV6-3 to TRBJ2-2, with TRBD1 matching 7 bases. The J segment lost 7 bases and the V segment lost 4 bases, leaving 9 bases of the junction unmatched. CDR3 length: 15 amino acids. Germline CDR1 reads MNHEY; CDR2 reads SVGEGT. The CDR3 coding sequence is TGTGCCAGCAGTTGGCCGGGACAGTCTCTCGGGGAGCTGTTTTTT. Protein: CASSWPGQSLGELFF.

V gene TRBV21-1 combines with J gene TRBJ2-3; TRBD2, as called in the table, went unchecked against the DNA. TRBV21-1 is a documented pseudogene. CDR3 length: 15 residues. The CDR3 DNA follows: TGTGCCAGCAGCAAAGACTCGGGAGGACCAGATACGCAGTATTTT. Its protein product is CASSKDSGGPDTQYF.

The V gene is TRBV11-2, the J gene TRBJ2-7, with a tentative D call TRBD1 (5 bases). Per germline, CDR1 SGHAT and CDR2 FQNNGV. This CDR3 contains 14 residues. V lost 0 bases, J lost 2 bases, and 8 bases lay in between. CDR3 in amino acids: CASSLEQDAYEQYF. CDR3 coding DNA: TGTGCCAGCAGCTTAGAACAGGACGCCTACGAGCAGTACTTC.

The chain uses TRBV4-2 and TRBJ2-5; 10 nucleotides agree with TRBD1. Germline V gives CDR1 LGHNA, CDR2 YNFKEQ. V lost 3 bases to trimming and J lost 5 bases; unmatched junction nucleotides: 6. The CDR3 totals 15 residues. The CDR3 DNA follows: TGTGCCAGCAGCCAGACGACAGGGGGCGGCGAGACCCAGTACTTC. This translates into CASSQTTGGGETQYF.

The chain has TRBV7-2 and TRBJ2-3; 12 nucleotides align to TRBD2. V lost 1 base, J lost 1 base, and 3 bases stayed unmatched. Germline assignment: CDR1 SGHTA and CDR2 FQGNSA. The CDR3 spans 17 residues. CDR3 amino acids: CASSLVSSGGGTDTQYF. The CDR3 DNA reads TGTGCCAGCAGCTTAGTGTCTAGCGGGGGGGGCACAGATACGCAGTATTTT. The full variable domain, completed using reference TRBV7-2 and TRBJ2-3, is GAGVSQSPSNKVTEKGKDVELRCDPISGHTALYWYRQSLGQGLEFLIYFQGNSAPDKSGLPSDRFSAERTGGSVSTLTIQRTQQEDSAVYLCASSLVSSGGGTDTQYFGPGTRLTVL.

The chain combines TRBV3-1 (or the pseudogene TRBV3-2) with TRBJ1-6; D is unclear. CDR3 length: 12 amino acids. Trimming took 4 bases from V and 8 from J, leaving 6 bases between them. CDR1 and CDR2 from the germline V gene are LGHDT and YNNKEL (reference sequence). CDR3 DNA sequence: TGTGCCAGCAGCCCTGGAGATTCACCCCTCCACTTT. As protein: CASSPGDSPLHF.

The gene calls are TRBV6-5 and TRBJ1-5; 11 positions agree with TRBD1. Per germline, CDR1 MNHEY and CDR2 SVGAGI. This CDR3 is 14 amino acids long. V was pared by 6 bases and J by 5 bases, with 3 bases of the junction left unmatched. The CDR3 sequence is CASSWTGGDQPQHF. In nucleotides, the CDR3 is TGTGCCAGCAGCTGGACAGGGGGCGATCAGCCCCAGCATTTT.

With respect to this clone: Different DNA sequences within this sample yield the same CDR3. The gene calls are TRBV15 and TRBJ1-3; possible D gene TRBD1, 6 bases. This CDR3 is built from 15 residues. V shed 0 bases and J shed 4 bases, with 10 bases lying between them. Per germline, CDR1 LNHNV and CDR2 YYDKDF (reference sequence). The CDR3 here is CATSRDQGSGNTIYF. In DNA, the CDR3 is TGTGCCACCAGCAGAGATCAGGGGTCCGGAAACACCATATATTTT.

This chain connects TRBV11-2 to TRBJ1-3; TRBD1 matches at 7 bases. The length of the CDR3 is 14 residues. CDR1 is SGHAT and CDR2 is FQNNGV in the germline V gene. With V trimmed by 2 bases and J by 7 bases, 5 bases remained unmatched. The CDR3 DNA sequence: TGTGCCAGCAGCTTATCAGGGGGGTGGAACACCATATATTTT. Amino acid sequence: CASSLSGGWNTIYF.

The chain is built from TRBV20-1 and TRBJ1-2, with 11 bases identical to TRBD1. Per the germline V gene, CDR1 is DFQATT and CDR2 is SNEGSKA (reference sequence). The CDR3 is made up of 13 amino acids. V was clipped by 3 bases and J by 8 bases; unmatched bases: 5. CDR3 bases: TGCAGTGCTAGTAGGGACAGGGGGATAGGCTACACCTTC. This sequence encodes CSASRDRGIGYTF.

This clone was seen a single time. The chain has TRBV5-5 and TRBJ1-1; 8 nucleotides line up with TRBD1. The V segment lost 3 bases and the J segment 4 bases; nucleotides outside the gene matches: 2. Germline-derived CDR1 and CDR2 are SGHKS and YYEKEE (reference sequence). This CDR3 comprises 13 residues. The CDR3 reads CASSWTGSTEAFF. The CDR3, as DNA: TGTGCCAGCAGCTGGACAGGGAGCACTGAAGCTTTCTTT.

This clone is a singleton in its sample. The chain employs TRBV6-1 and TRBJ2-5, with 10 bases fitting TRBD2. The V segment lost 1 base and the J segment 4 bases; nucleotides outside the gene matches: 9. Germline CDR1 MNHNS, CDR2 SASEGT. CDR3 length: 17 amino acids. CDR3 nucleotides: TGTGCCAGCAGTGAAGTGGTTAGCGGGGGGCCGGGAGAGACCCAGTACTTC. Amino acids: CASSEVVSGGPGETQYF.